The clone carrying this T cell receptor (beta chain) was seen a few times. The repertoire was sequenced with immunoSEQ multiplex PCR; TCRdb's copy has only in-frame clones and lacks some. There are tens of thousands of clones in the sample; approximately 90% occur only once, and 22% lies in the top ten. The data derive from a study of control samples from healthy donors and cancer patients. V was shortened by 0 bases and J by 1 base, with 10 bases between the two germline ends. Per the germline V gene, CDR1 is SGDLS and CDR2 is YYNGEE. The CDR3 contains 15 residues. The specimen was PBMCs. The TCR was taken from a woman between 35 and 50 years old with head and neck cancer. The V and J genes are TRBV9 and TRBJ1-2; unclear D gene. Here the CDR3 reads CASSVAERVNYGYTF. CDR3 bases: TGTGCCAGCAGCGTAGCGGAGCGGGTTAACTATGGCTACACCTTC.